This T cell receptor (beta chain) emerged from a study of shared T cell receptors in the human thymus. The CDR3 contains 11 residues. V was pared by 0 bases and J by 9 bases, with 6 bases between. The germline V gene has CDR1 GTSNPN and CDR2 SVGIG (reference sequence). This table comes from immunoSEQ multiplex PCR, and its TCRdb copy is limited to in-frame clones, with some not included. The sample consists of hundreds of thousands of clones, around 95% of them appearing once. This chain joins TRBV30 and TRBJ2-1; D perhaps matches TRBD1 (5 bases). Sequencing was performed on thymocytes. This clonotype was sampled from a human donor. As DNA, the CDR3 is TGTGCCTGGAGTGTAGGGGTTGAGCAGTTCTTC. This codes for CAWSVGVEQFF.